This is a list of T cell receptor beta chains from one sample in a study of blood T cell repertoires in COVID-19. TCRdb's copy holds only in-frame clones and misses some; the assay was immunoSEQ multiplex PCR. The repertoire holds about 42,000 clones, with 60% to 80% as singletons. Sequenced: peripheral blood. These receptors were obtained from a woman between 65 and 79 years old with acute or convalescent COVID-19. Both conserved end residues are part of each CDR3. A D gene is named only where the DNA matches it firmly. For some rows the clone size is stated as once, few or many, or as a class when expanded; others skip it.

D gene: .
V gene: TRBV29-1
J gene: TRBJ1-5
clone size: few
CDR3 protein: CSAAEGAVGNQPQHF
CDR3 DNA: TGCAGCGCCGCTGAGGGTGCAGTCGGTAATCAGCCCCAGCATTTT

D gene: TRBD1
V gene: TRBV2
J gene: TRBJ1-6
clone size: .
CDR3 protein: CASKIFGTGNSPLHF
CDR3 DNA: TGTGCCAGCAAGATATTCGGGACAGGGAACTCACCCCTCCACTTT

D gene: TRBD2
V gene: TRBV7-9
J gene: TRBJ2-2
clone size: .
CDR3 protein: CASSLGKRELAGELFF
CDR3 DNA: TGTGCCAGCAGCTTAGGCAAGCGGGAGCTCGCCGGGGAGCTGTTTTTT

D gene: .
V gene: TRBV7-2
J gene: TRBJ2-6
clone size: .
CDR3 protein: CASSEKSGAGANVLTF
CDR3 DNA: TGTGCCAGCAGCGAAAAATCAGGGGCTGGGGCCAACGTCCTGACTTTC

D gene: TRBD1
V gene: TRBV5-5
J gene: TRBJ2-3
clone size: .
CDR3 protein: CASSIGNRGLSDTQYF
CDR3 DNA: TGTGCCAGCAGCATAGGGAACAGGGGTTTATCAGATACGCAGTATTTT

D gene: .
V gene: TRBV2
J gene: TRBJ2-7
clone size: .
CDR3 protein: CASTPSRGTYEQYF
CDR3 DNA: TGTGCCAGCACCCCCAGCAGGGGAACCTACGAGCAGTACTTC

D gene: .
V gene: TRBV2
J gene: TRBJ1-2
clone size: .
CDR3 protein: CASSVAGVGGYTF
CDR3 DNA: TGTGCCAGCAGTGTTGCAGGGGTCGGGGGCTACACCTTC

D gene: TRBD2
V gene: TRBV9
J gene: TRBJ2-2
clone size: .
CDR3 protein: CASSALGGRSTGELFF
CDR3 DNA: TGTGCCAGCAGTGCTTTGGGCGGGAGGTCTACCGGGGAGCTGTTTTTT

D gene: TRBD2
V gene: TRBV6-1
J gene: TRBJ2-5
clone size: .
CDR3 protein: CASSDQGGTTRLLKETQYF
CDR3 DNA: TGTGCCAGCAGTGACCAGGGAGGGACCACCCGCCTTTTAAAAGAGACCCAGTACTTC

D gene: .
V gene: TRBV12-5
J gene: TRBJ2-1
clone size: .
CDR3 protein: CASGSTMSSYNEQFF
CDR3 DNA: TGTGCTAGTGGTTCTACTATGAGCTCCTACAATGAGCAGTTCTTC

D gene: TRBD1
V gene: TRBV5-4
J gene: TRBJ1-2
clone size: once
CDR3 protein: CASSWNTGTGNYGYTF
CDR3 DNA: TGTGCCAGCAGCTGGAATACCGGGACAGGGAACTATGGCTACACCTTC

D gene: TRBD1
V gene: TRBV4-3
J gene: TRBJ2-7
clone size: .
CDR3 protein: CASSQSRQGSYEQYF
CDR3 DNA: TGCGCCAGCAGCCAATCCCGACAGGGGTCCTACGAGCAGTACTTC

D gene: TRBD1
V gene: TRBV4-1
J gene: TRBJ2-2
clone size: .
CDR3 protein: CASSPGTVDTGELFF
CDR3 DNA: TGCGCCAGCAGCCCCGGGACAGTTGATACCGGGGAGCTGTTTTTT

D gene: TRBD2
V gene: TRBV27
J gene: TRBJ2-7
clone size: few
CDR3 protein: CASSWTSGMSEQYF
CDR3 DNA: TGTGCCAGCAGTTGGACTAGCGGGATGAGCGAGCAGTACTTC

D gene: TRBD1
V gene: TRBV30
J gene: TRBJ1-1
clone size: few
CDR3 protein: CAWTLDRGLEAFF
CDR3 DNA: TGTGCCTGGACCCTCGACAGGGGCCTTGAAGCTTTCTTT

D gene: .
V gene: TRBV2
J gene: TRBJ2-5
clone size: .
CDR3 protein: CASSLDPTGTQYF
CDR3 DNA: TGTGCCAGCAGTCTAGACCCGACCGGGACCCAGTACTTC

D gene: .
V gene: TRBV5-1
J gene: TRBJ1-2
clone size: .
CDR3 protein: CASSWGDLTPGGYTF
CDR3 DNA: TGCGCCAGCAGCTGGGGGGACCTAACCCCGGGGGGCTACACCTTC

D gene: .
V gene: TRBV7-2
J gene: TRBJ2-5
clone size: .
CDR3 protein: CASSLAWTQETQYF
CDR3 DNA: TGTGCCAGCAGCTTAGCTTGGACTCAAGAGACCCAGTACTTC

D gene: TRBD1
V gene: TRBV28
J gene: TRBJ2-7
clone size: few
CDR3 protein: CASTYSQGIEQYF
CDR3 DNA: TGTGCCAGCACCTATTCACAGGGGATCGAGCAGTACTTC

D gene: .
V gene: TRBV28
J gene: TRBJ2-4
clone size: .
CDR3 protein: CASRPQGGAKNIQYF
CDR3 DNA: TGTGCCAGCAGACCTCAGGGGGGAGCCAAAAACATTCAGTACTTC

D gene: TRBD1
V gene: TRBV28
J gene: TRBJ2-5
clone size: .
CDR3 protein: CASSRDRGRETQYF
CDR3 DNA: TGTGCCAGCAGTAGGGACAGGGGGAGGGAGACCCAGTACTTC

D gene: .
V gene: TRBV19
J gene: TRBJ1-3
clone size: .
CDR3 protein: CASSPFSAGNTIYF
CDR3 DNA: TGTGCCAGTAGTCCTTTCTCGGCTGGAAACACCATATATTTT

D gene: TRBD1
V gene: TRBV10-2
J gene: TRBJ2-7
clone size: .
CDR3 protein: CASSAGSGGKRYEQYF
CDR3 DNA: TGCGCCAGCAGTGCTGGTTCAGGGGGCAAAAGGTACGAGCAGTACTTC

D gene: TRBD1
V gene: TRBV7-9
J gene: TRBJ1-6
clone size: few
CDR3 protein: CASSLAGTGRDSPLHF
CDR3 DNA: TGTGCCAGCAGCTTAGCCGGGACAGGGAGGGATTCACCCCTCCACTTT

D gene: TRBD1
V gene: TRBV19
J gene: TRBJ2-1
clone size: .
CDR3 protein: CASSPDREAYNEQFF
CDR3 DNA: TGTGCCAGTAGTCCCGACAGGGAAGCATACAATGAGCAGTTCTTC

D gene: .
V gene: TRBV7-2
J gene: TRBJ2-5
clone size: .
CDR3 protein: CASSLASSEGTYVRYF
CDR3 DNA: TGTGCCAGCAGCTTAGCTTCCTCAGAGGGAACCTACGTTCGGTACTTC

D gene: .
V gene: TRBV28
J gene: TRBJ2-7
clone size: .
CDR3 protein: CASSSTQGFYEQYF
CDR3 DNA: TGTGCCAGCAGTTCCACCCAGGGTTTCTACGAGCAGTACTTC

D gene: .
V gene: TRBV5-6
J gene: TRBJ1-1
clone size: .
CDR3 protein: CASSFWTAARAFF
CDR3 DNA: TGTGCCAGCAGCTTTTGGACTGCGGCGCGGGCTTTCTTT

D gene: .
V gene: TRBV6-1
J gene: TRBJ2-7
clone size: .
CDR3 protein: CASSEMVGTLDEQYF
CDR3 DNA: TGTGCCAGCAGTGAAATGGTGGGGACACTCGACGAGCAGTACTTC

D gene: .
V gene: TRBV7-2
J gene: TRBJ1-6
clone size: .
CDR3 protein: CASRQASSYNSPLHF
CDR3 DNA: TGTGCCAGCAGACAGGCGAGCTCCTATAATTCACCCCTCCACTTT

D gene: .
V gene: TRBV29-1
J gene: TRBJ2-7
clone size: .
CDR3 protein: CSVADYISYEQYF
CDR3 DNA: TGCAGCGTGGCGGATTACATCTCCTACGAGCAGTACTTC

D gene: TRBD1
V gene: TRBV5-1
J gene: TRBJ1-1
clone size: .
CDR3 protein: CASSYSTGQGNTEAFF
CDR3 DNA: TGCGCCAGCAGCTACAGTACCGGACAGGGTAACACTGAAGCTTTCTTT

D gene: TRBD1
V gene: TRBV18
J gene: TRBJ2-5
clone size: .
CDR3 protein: CASSPGQYQETQYF
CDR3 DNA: TGTGCCAGCTCACCGGGACAGTACCAAGAGACCCAGTACTTC

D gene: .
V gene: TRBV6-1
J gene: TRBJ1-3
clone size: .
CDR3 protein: CASSARRQDSGNTIYF
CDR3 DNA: TGTGCCAGCAGTGCCCGTCGACAGGACTCTGGAAACACCATATATTTT

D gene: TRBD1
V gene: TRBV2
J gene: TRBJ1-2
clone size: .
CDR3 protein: CASRTDRGSGYTF
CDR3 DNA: TGTGCCAGCAGGACAGACAGGGGCAGTGGCTACACCTTC

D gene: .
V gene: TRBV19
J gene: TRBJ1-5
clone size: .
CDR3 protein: CASSIVAVSLNQPQHF
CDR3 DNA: TGTGCCAGTAGTATAGTAGCCGTCAGCCTCAATCAGCCCCAGCATTTT

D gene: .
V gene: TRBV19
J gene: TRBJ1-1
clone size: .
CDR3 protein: CASSISRENTEAFF
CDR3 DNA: TGTGCCAGTAGTATTAGTCGGGAGAACACTGAAGCTTTCTTT

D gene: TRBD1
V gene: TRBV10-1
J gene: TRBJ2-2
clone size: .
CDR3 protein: CASSDWSNPGQGATGELFF
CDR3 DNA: TGCGCCAGCAGTGACTGGTCAAATCCGGGACAGGGGGCAACCGGGGAGCTGTTTTTT

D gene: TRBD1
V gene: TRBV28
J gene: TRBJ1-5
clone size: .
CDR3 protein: CASSWGTGLGQPQHF
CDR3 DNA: TGTGCCAGCAGTTGGGGGACAGGGTTGGGTCAGCCCCAGCATTTT

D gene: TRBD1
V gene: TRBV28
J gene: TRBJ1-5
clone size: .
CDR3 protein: CASSFSGQSNQPQHF
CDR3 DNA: TGTGCCAGCAGTTTCTCGGGACAGAGCAATCAGCCCCAGCATTTT

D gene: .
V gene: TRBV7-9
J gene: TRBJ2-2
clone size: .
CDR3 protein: CASSLRGLVGVGELFF
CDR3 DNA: TGTGCCAGCAGCTTACGCGGTCTAGTCGGCGTCGGGGAGCTGTTTTTT

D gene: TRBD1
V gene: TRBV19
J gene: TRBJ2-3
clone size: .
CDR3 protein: CASTGTGGIGTDTQYF
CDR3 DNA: TGTGCCAGTACTGGGACAGGGGGGATCGGCACAGATACGCAGTATTTT

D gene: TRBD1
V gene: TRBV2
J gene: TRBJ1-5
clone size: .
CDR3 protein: CASSGTGGVYAPQHF
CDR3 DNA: TGTGCCAGCAGCGGGACAGGGGGCGTCTATGCGCCCCAGCATTTT

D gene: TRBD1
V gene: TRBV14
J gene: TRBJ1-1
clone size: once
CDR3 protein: CASSLRQGVSNTEAFF
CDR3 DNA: TGTGCCAGCAGCCTACGACAGGGTGTTTCGAACACTGAAGCTTTCTTT

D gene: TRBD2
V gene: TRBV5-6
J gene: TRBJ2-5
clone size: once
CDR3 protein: CASSLAGREGSVDETQYF
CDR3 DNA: TGTGCCAGCAGCTTGGCTGGGCGGGAGGGTAGTGTCGATGAGACCCAGTACTTC

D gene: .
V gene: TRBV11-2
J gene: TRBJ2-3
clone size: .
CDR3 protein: CASSRWAASTDTQYF
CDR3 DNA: TGTGCCAGCAGCCGCTGGGCAGCTAGCACAGATACGCAGTATTTT

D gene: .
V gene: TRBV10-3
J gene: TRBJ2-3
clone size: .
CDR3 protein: CAISFRLADTQYF
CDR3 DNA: TGTGCCATCAGTTTCCGACTAGCAGATACGCAGTATTTT

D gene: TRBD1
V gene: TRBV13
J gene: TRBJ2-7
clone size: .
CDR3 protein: CASSLGGQGGEQYF
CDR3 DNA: TGTGCCAGCAGCTTAGGGGGACAGGGAGGCGAGCAGTACTTC

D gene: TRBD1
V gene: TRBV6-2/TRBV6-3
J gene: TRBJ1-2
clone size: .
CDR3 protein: CASSLGQAYNYGYTF
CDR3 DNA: TGTGCCAGCAGTTTGGGACAGGCCTATAACTATGGCTACACCTTC

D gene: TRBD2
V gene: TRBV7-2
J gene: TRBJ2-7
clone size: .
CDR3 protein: CASSSQARLAVYEQYF
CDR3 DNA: TGTGCCAGCAGCTCCCAAGCCCGACTAGCGGTGTACGAGCAGTACTTC

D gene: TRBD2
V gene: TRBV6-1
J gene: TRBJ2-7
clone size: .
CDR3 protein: CASSEAAPSGAYEQYF
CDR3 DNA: TGTGCCAGCAGTGAAGCGGCGCCTAGCGGGGCCTACGAGCAGTACTTC

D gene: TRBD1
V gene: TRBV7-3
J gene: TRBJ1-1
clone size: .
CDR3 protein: CASSLTGDSEAFF
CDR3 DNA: TGTGCCAGCAGCTTAACGGGGGACAGCGAAGCTTTCTTT

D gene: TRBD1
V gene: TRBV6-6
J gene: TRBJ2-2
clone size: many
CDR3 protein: CASSYSTGVNTGELFF
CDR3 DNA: TGTGCCAGCAGTTACTCGACAGGGGTGAACACCGGGGAGCTGTTTTTT

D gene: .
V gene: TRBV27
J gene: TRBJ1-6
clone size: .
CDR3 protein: CASSSRGLGNSPLHF
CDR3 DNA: TGTGCCAGCAGTAGCAGGGGATTGGGGAATTCACCCCTCCACTTT

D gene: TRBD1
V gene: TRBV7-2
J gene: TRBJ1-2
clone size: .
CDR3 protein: CASSLNGPGTAYGYTF
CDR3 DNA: TGTGCCAGCAGCTTAAATGGTCCCGGGACAGCTTATGGCTACACCTTC

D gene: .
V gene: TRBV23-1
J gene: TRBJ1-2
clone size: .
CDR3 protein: CASSQWTDSGGVDYGYTF
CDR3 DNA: TGCGCCAGCAGTCAATGGACCGACTCGGGGGGCGTAGACTATGGCTACACCTTC

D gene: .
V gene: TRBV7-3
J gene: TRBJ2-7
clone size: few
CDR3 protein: CASSLTQSYEQYF
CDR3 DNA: TGTGCCAGCAGCTTAACACAGTCCTACGAGCAGTACTTC

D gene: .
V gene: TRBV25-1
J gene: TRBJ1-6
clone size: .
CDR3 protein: CASSEAVGTHSPLHF
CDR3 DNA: TGTGCCAGCAGTGAGGCGGTAGGCACCCATTCACCCCTCCACTTT

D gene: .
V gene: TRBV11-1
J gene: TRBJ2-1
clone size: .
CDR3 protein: CASSLAQRRDLDNEQFF
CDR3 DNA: TGTGCCAGCAGCTTAGCGCAGAGGCGGGATTTAGACAATGAGCAGTTCTTC